This T cell receptor beta chain stems from a study of cytomegalovirus exposure and HLA in healthy donors. The PCR was carried out with 60 Vbeta primers and 13 Jbeta primers. Generated by immunoSEQ multiplex PCR, the TCRdb table keeps only in-frame clones and is missing some. The sample shows more than 100,000 clones, and under 2% sits with its ten largest clones. In germline, CDR1 is SNHLY, CDR2 FYNNEI. V was shortened by 6 bases and J by 4 bases, with 16 bases between the two germline ends. This CDR3 contains 14 residues. Sequenced material: PBMCs. This chain links TRBV2 with TRBJ2-7, with D possibly matching TRBD1 (5 bases). The sequence was obtained from a woman aged 40 to 50 in good health and CMV-seronegative. In nucleotides, the CDR3 is TGTGCCAGCAGACCCATGCCAGGGATGTACGAGCAGTACTTC. The encoded protein is CASRPMPGMYEQYF.